This T cell receptor (beta chain) came from a study of cytomegalovirus exposure and HLA in healthy donors. The primer mix had 60 Vbeta and 13 Jbeta primers. Sequencing used immunoSEQ multiplex PCR; TCRdb keeps in-frame clones, though not all of them. The sample holds 85,000 to 130,000 clones, roughly 72% seen once. General study results and limits: A prior analysis recorded that most TCR beta V segments were productive about 87% or about 30% of the time.

Trimming at V came to 5 bases and at J to 5 bases, leaving 4 bases not matched to a gene. The germline gives CDR1 MGHRA, CDR2 YSYEKL. The CDR3 covers 14 residues. A remark on this clone: Its antigen is as yet unknown.

V gene TRBV4-1 combines with J gene TRBJ1-4, with 8 bases fitting TRBD1. The origin of this receptor is a woman aged 18-29 years in good health and CMV-seropositive. The sequenced sample consisted of PBMCs. CDR3 protein: CASSRTGINEKLFF. The CDR3 region has the DNA TGCGCCAGCAGCAGGACAGGGATCAATGAAAAACTGTTTTTT.